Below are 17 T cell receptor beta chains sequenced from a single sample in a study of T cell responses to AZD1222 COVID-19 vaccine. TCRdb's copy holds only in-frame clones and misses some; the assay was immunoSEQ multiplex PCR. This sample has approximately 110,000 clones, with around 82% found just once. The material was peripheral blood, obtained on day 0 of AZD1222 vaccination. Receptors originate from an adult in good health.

The DNA for the CDR3 is TGTGCCAGCAGCTTGGCCCCAGGGGGGTACACTGAAGCTTTCTTT. Protein: CASSLAPGGYTEAFF. This rearrangement joins TRBV5-6 to TRBJ1-1; TRBD1 agrees at 7 bases. The CDR3 spans 15 residues. Per germline, CDR1 SGHDT and CDR2 YYEEEE. The V gene end was trimmed by 0 bases and the J gene end by 3 bases; junction bases not matched to a gene: 5.

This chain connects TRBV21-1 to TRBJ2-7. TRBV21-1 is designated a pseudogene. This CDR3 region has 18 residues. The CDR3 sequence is CASSKLGGLGRSSYEQYF. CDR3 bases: TGTGCCAGCAGCAAATTAGGGGGGTTGGGCAGGAGCTCCTACGAGCAGTACTTC.

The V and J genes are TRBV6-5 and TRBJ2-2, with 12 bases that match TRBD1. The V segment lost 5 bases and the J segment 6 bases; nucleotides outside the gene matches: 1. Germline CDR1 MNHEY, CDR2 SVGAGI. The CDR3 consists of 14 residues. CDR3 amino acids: CASSRDRGPGELFF. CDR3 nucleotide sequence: TGTGCCAGCAGTCGGGACAGGGGGCCCGGGGAGCTGTTTTTT.

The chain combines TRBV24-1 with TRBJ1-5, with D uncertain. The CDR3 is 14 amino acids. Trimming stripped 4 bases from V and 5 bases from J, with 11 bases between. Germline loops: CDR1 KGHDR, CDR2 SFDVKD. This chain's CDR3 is CATSEAWGDQPQHF. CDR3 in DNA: TGTGCCACCAGTGAAGCATGGGGAGATCAGCCCCAGCATTTT.

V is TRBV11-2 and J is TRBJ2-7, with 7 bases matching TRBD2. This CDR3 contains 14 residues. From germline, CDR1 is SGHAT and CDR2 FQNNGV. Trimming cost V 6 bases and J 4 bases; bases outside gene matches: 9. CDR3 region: CASSSAGNRYEQYF. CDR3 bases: TGTGCCAGCAGTTCAGCGGGGAACCGTTACGAGCAGTACTTC.

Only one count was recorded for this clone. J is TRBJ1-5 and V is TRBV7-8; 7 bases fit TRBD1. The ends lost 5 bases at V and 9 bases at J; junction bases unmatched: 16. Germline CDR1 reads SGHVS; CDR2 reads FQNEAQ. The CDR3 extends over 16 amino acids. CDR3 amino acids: CASSPRWDSGLGPQHF. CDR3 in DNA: TGTGCCAGCAGCCCGCGATGGGACAGCGGCTTAGGGCCCCAGCATTTT.

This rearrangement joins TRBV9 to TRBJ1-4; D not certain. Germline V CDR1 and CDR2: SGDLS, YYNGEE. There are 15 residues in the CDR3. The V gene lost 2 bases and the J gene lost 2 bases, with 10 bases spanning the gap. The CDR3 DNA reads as TGTGCCAGCAGCGTGACGACAAGCACTAATGAAAAACTGTTTTTT. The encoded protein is CASSVTTSTNEKLFF.

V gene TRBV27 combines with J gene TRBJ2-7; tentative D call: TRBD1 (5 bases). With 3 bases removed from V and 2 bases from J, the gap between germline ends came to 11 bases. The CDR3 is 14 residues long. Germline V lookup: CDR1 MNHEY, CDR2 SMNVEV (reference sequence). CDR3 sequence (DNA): TGTGCCAGCAGTTTGGGTGCAGGGCCCTACGAGCAGTACTTC. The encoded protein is CASSLGAGPYEQYF.

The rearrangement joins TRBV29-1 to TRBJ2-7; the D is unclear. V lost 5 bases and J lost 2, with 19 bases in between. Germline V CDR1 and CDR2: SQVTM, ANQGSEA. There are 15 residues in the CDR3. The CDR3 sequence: CSVTSTQTGPYEQYF. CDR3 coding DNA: TGCAGCGTTACATCGACCCAAACTGGGCCCTACGAGCAGTACTTC.

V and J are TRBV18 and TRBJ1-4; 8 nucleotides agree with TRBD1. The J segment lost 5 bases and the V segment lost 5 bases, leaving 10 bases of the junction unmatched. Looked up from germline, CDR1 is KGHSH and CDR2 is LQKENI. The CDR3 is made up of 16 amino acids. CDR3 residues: CASSTTGAKGNEKLFF. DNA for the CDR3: TGTGCCAGCTCAACGACAGGGGCCAAAGGAAATGAAAAACTGTTTTTT.

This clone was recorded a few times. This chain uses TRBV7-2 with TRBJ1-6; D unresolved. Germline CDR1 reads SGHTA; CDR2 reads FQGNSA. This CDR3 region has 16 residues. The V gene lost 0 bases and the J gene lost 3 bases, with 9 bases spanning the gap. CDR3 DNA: TGTGCCAGCAGCTTAGCAACAACCGGCTATAATTCACCCCTCCACTTT. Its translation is CASSLATTGYNSPLHF.

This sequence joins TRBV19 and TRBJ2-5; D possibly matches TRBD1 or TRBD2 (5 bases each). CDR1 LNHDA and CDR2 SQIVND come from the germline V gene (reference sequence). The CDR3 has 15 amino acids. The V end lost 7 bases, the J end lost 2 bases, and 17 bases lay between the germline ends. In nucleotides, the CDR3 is TGTGCCAGTATCGCCGGGGCAATAAAACAAGAGACCCAGTACTTC. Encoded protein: CASIAGAIKQETQYF. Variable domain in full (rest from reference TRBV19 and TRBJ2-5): DGGITQSPKYLFRKEGQNVTLSCEQNLNHDAMYWYRQDPGQGLRLIYYSQIVNDFQKGDIAEGYSVSREKKESFPLTVTSAQKNPTAFYLCASIAGAIKQETQYFGPGTRLLVL.

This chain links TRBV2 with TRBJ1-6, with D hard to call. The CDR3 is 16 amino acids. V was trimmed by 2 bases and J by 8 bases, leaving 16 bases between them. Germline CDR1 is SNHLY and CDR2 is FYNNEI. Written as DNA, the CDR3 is TGTGCCAGCAGTGAATTCCCTGTCGTGGTTCATTCACCCCTCCACTTT. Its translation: CASSEFPVVVHSPLHF.

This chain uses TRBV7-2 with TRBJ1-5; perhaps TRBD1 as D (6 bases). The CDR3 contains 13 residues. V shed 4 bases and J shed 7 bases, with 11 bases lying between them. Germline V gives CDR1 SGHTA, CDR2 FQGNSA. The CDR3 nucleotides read TGTGCCAGCAGCTACAGGGATCACCAGCCCCAGCATTTT. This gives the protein CASSYRDHQPQHF.

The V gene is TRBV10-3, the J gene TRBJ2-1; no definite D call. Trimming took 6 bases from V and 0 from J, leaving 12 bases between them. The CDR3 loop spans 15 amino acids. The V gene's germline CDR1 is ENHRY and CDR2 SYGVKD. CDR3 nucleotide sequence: TGTGCCATCAGGTCCCGCCAGAGCTCCTACAATGAGCAGTTCTTC. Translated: CAIRSRQSSYNEQFF.

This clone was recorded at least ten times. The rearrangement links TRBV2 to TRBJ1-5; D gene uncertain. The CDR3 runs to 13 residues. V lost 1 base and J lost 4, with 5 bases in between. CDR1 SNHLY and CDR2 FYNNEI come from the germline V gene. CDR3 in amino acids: CASSEEWNQPQHF. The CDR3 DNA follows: TGTGCCAGCAGTGAAGAGTGGAATCAGCCCCAGCATTTT. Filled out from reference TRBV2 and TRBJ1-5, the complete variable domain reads EPEVTQTPSHQVTQMGQEVILRCVPISNHLYFYWYRQILGQKVEFLVSFYNNEISEKSEIFDDQFSVERPDGSNFTLKIRSTKLEDSAMYFCASSEEWNQPQHFGDGTRLSIL.

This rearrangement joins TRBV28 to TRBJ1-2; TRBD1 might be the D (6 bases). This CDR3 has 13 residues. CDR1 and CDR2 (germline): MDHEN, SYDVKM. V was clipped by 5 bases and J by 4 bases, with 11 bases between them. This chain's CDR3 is CASSIGQSYGYTF. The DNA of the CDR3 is TGTGCCAGCAGTATCGGACAGTCCTATGGCTACACCTTC.